Many counts were recorded for the clone carrying this TCR beta chain. This sample was taken from a study of human T cells and chemical hapten exposure. Germline V lookup: CDR1 MNHEY, CDR2 SVGEGT. This CDR3 has 14 residues. Losses at the gene ends were 8 bases for V and 2 bases for J; bases not matched to a gene: 4. The sample's time point: patch test 1, 2 weeks after DPC sensitization. Treatment indicated: therapeutic diphenylcyclopropenone sensitization with weekly scalp DPC. Blood draws came first, before each patch test. Using its own MiXCR run on the RACE reads, TCRdb lists one record per CDR3 protein. The sample includes some 80,000 distinct CDR3 sequences, around 10% of them seen just once.

V usage is TRBV6-2 or TRBV6-3 and J usage is TRBJ1-5, with 9 bases matching TRBD1. Source: whole blood, taken in connection with sensitization to the hapten diphenylcyclopropenone (DPC). The source is a woman in her forties or fifties with alopecia areata. Some clones in this sample may be carry-over from other donors' samples. Written as DNA, the CDR3 is TGTGCCAGCCGGGGACAGGGTGGCAATCAGCCCCAGCATTTT. Its protein is CASRGQGGNQPQHF.